The clone carrying this TCR beta chain was recorded at least ten times. TCR alpha and beta CDR3 regions were amplified from RNA using iRepertoire nested multiplex PCR. TCRdb used MiXCR to reprocess the multiplex PCR reads, holding one entry per CDR3 protein. The repertoire includes approximately 110,000 distinct CDR3 sequences, less than 30% of them detected once, and 35% sits in the top ten. This sample is part of a study of glioma-infiltrating T cells. Trimming shortened V by 3 bases and J by 8 bases, and 12 bases separated the two germline ends. Germline-derived CDR1 and CDR2 are SNHLY and FYNNEI. The CDR3 is 13 residues long.

The V gene is TRBV2, the J gene TRBJ2-3, with D tentatively TRBD1 (5 bases). The specimen sequenced was glioma tissue, nonneoplastic brain tissue, or PBMCs (not recorded which). This TCR was recovered from a human donor with low-grade glioma or glioblastoma, undergoing nonglioma brain surgery, or in good health (not recorded which). The CDR3 here is CASSDSRGSTQYF. The CDR3 DNA sequence: TGTGCCAGCAGTGATAGTAGGGGCAGTACGCAGTATTTT. The full variable domain, its missing parts supplied by reference TRBV2 and TRBJ2-3, is EPEVTQTPSHQVTQMGQEVILRCVPISNHLYFYWYRQILGQKVEFLVSFYNNEISEKSEIFDDQFSVERPDGSNFTLKIRSTKLEDSAMYFCASSDSRGSTQYFGPGTRLTVL.